These 23 T cell receptor beta chains share one sample of origin, sequenced in a study of early T cells in non-severe SARS-CoV-2 infection. TCRdb passed the 5' RACE reads through MiXCR, listing each CDR3 protein once. The sample carries approximately 81,000 distinct CDR3 sequences, over 11% recorded once. The sequencing input was whole blood. These receptors were obtained from an adult who was a healthcare worker with PCR-confirmed SARS-CoV-2 infection or an uninfected control (not recorded which).

This clonotype was counted only a few times. One end of the junction does not line up with germline, which may come from a read error. The V gene is TRBV7-7, the J gene TRBJ2-5; TRBD2 matches at 9 bases. This CDR3 is 16 amino acids long. The germline V gene encodes CDR1 SSHAT and CDR2 FNYEAQ (reference sequence). As DNA, the CDR3 is TGTGCTAGCAGCGCAGTCGGGACTAGCTCGTTCGAGACCCAGTACTTC. Protein: CASSAVGTSSFETQYF.

The chain combines TRBV19 with TRBJ1-5; TRBD1 is a possible D gene (5 bases). The CDR3 loop spans 14 amino acids. Per the germline V gene, CDR1 is LNHDA and CDR2 is SQIVND (reference sequence). Trimming took off 5 bases at V and 7 bases at J, with 15 bases between the two ends. The CDR3 spells CASSPDGGGQPQHF. The CDR3 DNA reads as TGTGCCAGTAGTCCCGATGGGGGTGGGCAGCCCCAGCATTTT.

This clonotype came up many times. V usage is TRBV6-5 and J usage is TRBJ1-2; D might be TRBD1 (5 bases). Germline assignment: CDR1 MNHEY and CDR2 SVGAGI. This CDR3 comprises 12 residues. Trimming removed 7 bases at V and 3 bases at J, with 9 bases between. For the CDR3, the DNA is TGTGCCAGCATGAGGGGTGACTATGGCTACACCTTC. Amino acids: CASMRGDYGYTF.

This clonotype was seen more than once but under ten times. This chain's CDR3 is CASSLKRGKYNEQFF. CDR3 bases: TGTGCCAGCAGCTTAAAGCGCGGCAAATACAATGAGCAGTTCTTC. The chain carries TRBV7-3 and TRBJ2-1; no clear D gene. The V gene lost 1 base and the J gene lost 4 bases, with 11 bases spanning the gap. The length of the CDR3 is 15 residues. CDR1 is SGHTA, CDR2 FQGTGA, per germline. Together with reference TRBV7-3 and TRBJ2-1, the CDR3 gives the full variable domain: GAGVSQTPSNKVTEKGKYVELRCDPISGHTALYWYRQSLGQGPEFLIYFQGTGAADDSGLPNDRFFAVRPEGSVSTLKIQRTERGDSAVYLCASSLKRGKYNEQFFGPGTRLTVL.

This clonotype was observed a few times. V is TRBV24-1 and J is TRBJ1-1; D might be TRBD1 (6 bases). The CDR3 runs to 12 residues. Germline V gene lookup returns CDR1 KGHDR and CDR2 SFDVKD. Trimming shortened V by 7 bases and J by 12 bases, and 17 bases separated the two germline ends. The CDR3 coding sequence is TGTGCCACCAGGGGGGACACCGGGGTACCTTTCTTT. This sequence encodes CATRGDTGVPFF.

This clonotype was seen a few times. The chain recombines TRBV7-9 with TRBJ2-7; 10 bases are a match to TRBD2. V shed 5 bases and J 2 bases; nucleotides not matched to a gene: 12. CDR1 is SEHNR, CDR2 FQNEAQ, per germline (reference sequence). This CDR3 spans 17 amino acids. The CDR3 DNA reads as TGTGCCAGCAGCCGTGACATACTCCTAGCGGGAGCCTACGAGCAGTACTTC. Protein sequence: CASSRDILLAGAYEQYF.

V usage is TRBV7-3 and J usage is TRBJ1-3; maybe TRBD1 (6 bases). The CDR3 has 19 residues. The germline V gene encodes CDR1 SGHTA and CDR2 FQGTGA. V was trimmed by 6 bases and J by 0 bases, leaving 24 bases between them. For the CDR3, the DNA is TGTGCCAGCAGTTCTACGACCGGGACACAGAAACACTCTGGAAACACCATATATTTT. It codes for CASSSTTGTQKHSGNTIYF.

This clonotype was observed many times. The rearrangement links TRBV18 to TRBJ1-4; D remains ambiguous. The CDR3 totals 14 residues. From germline, CDR1 is KGHSH and CDR2 LQKENI. Trimming stripped 2 bases from V and 10 bases from J, with 14 bases between. CDR3 loop: CASSPGQDSGKLFF. DNA of the CDR3: TGTGCCAGCTCACCAGGGCAGGACTCTGGAAAACTGTTTTTT.

The chain has TRBV20-1 and TRBJ1-1, with D unresolved. The CDR3 totals 11 residues. Trimming took 5 bases from V and 6 from J, leaving 10 bases between them. From germline, CDR1 is DFQATT and CDR2 SNEGSKA (reference sequence). The CDR3 nucleotides are TGCAGTGCTGGGAAAATTGCTGAAGCTTTCTTT. It encodes CSAGKIAEAFF.

This clonotype was recorded a few times. The genes are TRBV12-3 or TRBV12-4 and TRBJ2-7; D is perhaps TRBD2 (5 bases). The CDR3 is made up of 15 amino acids. V shed 2 bases and J shed 1 base, with 12 bases lying between them. For the CDR3, the DNA is TGTGCCAGCAGTTTACGGGGTCGCCGTTCCTACGAGCAGTACTTC. As protein: CASSLRGRRSYEQYF.

This clonotype has a count of ten or more. J is TRBJ2-7 and V is TRBV11-1, with 9 nucleotides matching TRBD2. V lost 3 bases and J lost 2; bases outside the gene matches: 2. The germline gives CDR1 SGHAT, CDR2 FQDESV (reference sequence). The CDR3 has 14 amino acids. CDR3 in amino acids: CASSFGGGAYEQYF. The CDR3 region has the DNA TGTGCCAGCAGCTTTGGCGGGGGGGCCTACGAGCAGTACTTC.

This clonotype was recorded many times. This rearrangement joins TRBV19 to TRBJ2-3; no definite D call. CDR1 is LNHDA, CDR2 SQIVND, per germline (reference sequence). The V and J ends lost 1 base and 10 bases respectively, with 18 bases between them. This CDR3 comprises 15 residues. This CDR3 is CASSIAHRDPQAQYF. The CDR3 nucleotides are TGTGCCAGTAGTATAGCCCATAGAGATCCTCAGGCGCAGTATTTT.

This clonotype was observed a few times. The chain joins TRBV6-1 to TRBJ2-4, with D maybe TRBD2 (6 bases). V was shortened by 8 bases and J by 0 bases, with 14 bases between the two germline ends. This CDR3 comprises 15 residues. The germline V gene encodes CDR1 MNHNS and CDR2 SASEGT. CDR3 bases: TGTGCCAGCCGAACGGGGGAACTAGCCAAAAACATTCAGTACTTC. Translating it yields CASRTGELAKNIQYF.

This clonotype was detected ten times or more. The chain has TRBV3-1 and TRBJ1-2; D unclear. CDR3 size: 12 residues. CDR1 is LGHDT, CDR2 YNNKEL, per germline (reference sequence). The V gene lost 4 bases and the J gene lost 4 bases, with 7 bases spanning the gap. CDR3 in DNA: TGTGCCAGCAGCCCCGGCTTCTATGGCTACACCTTC. It yields the protein CASSPGFYGYTF.

In its sample, this clonotype was seen many times. The gene calls are TRBV6-5 and TRBJ2-1; weak D call: TRBD2 (5 bases). CDR1 is MNHEY and CDR2 is SVGAGI in the germline V gene. V was clipped by 3 bases and J by 9 bases, with 24 bases between them. The CDR3 consists of 17 residues. The CDR3 nucleotides are TGTGCCAGCAGTTATCACGGGGAGTGGGATCTGAGTAGTGAGCAGTTCTTC. Its protein is CASSYHGEWDLSSEQFF.

This clonotype has more than one count but fewer than ten. The chain recombines TRBV5-1 with TRBJ2-2, with 7 bases aligning to TRBD1. The CDR3 loop spans 16 amino acids. J gave up 3 bases and V 0 bases, and 5 bases lay outside the gene matches. In germline, CDR1 is SGHRS, CDR2 YFSETQ. CDR3 protein: CASSLALDRHTGELFF. The CDR3 nucleotides read TGCGCCAGCAGCTTGGCTTTGGACAGGCACACCGGGGAGCTGTTTTTT.

The gene calls are TRBV7-9 and TRBJ2-7, with D possibly being TRBD2 (6 bases). CDR1 SEHNR and CDR2 FQNEAQ come from the germline V gene (reference sequence). This CDR3 has 16 amino acids. V was cut by 5 bases and J by 4 bases, with 21 bases left in between. In nucleotides, the CDR3 is TGTGCCAGCAGCCAATTAGCCAGGACTAACATATACGAGCAGTACTTC. Amino acid sequence: CASSQLARTNIYEQYF.

This clonotype was counted ten times or more. V and J are TRBV6-5 and TRBJ2-7; weak D call: TRBD2 (5 bases). The germline V gene encodes CDR1 MNHEY and CDR2 SVGAGI. V lost 7 bases and J 6 bases, leaving 22 bases between the germline ends. The CDR3 length is 15 residues. Here the CDR3 DNA reads TGTGCCAGCATGTCGCAGCAAACCCCACTAGGCGAGCAGTACTTC. It translates to CASMSQQTPLGEQYF.

This clonotype has only a few counts. The chain has TRBV7-8 and TRBJ2-7; D is possibly TRBD1 or TRBD2 (5 bases each). Trimming shortened V by 3 bases and J by 1 base, and 13 bases separated the two germline ends. Per germline, CDR1 SGHVS and CDR2 FQNEAQ. This CDR3 is 15 amino acids long. CDR3 in DNA: TGTGCCAGCAGCTTCGGTCCAGGGAGTTCCTACGAGCAGTACTTC. Its translation is CASSFGPGSSYEQYF.

The sample holds many counts of this clonotype. The rearrangement joins TRBV7-6 to TRBJ2-1; 8 bases are shared with TRBD1. V lost 5 bases and J lost 13; bases outside the gene matches: 4. The CDR3 is 11 residues long. The germline CDR1 and CDR2 sequences are SGHVS and FNYEAQ. CDR3: CASSPGGRQFF. The CDR3 coding sequence is TGTGCCAGCAGCCCAGGGGGCCGACAGTTCTTC. Looking up the rest from reference TRBV7-6 and TRBJ2-1 gives the full variable domain: GAGVSQSPRYKVTKRGQDVALRCDPISGHVSLYWYRQALGQGPEFLTYFNYEAQQDKSGLPNDRFSAERPEGSISTLTIQRTEQRDSAMYRCASSPGGRQFFGPGTRLTVL.

This clonotype was recorded at least ten times. The chain carries TRBV6-4 and TRBJ2-3; 11 bases fit TRBD2. The length of the CDR3 is 16 residues. Unmatched junction bases numbered 2, after V lost 1 base and J lost 2 bases. CDR1 is MRHNA and CDR2 is SNTAGT in the germline V gene. The CDR3 DNA is TGTGCCAGCAGTGACTTAGCGGGAGGGCCCACAGATACGCAGTATTTT. Amino acids: CASSDLAGGPTDTQYF.

This clonotype has at least ten counts. The chain employs TRBV3-1 and TRBJ2-7, with D possibly matching TRBD1 (6 bases). This CDR3 region has 14 residues. Per the germline V gene, CDR1 is LGHDT and CDR2 is YNNKEL (reference sequence). V was shortened by 6 bases and J by 2 bases, with 14 bases between the two germline ends. In DNA, the CDR3 is TGTGCCAGCAGTACAGACAGGTTCCCCTACGAGCAGTACTTC. Encoded protein: CASSTDRFPYEQYF.

Only a few counts were recorded for this clonotype. This rearrangement joins TRBV2 to TRBJ1-1, with unresolved D. Germline assignment: CDR1 SNHLY and CDR2 FYNNEI. This CDR3 region has 12 residues. The germline V and J ends were trimmed by 6 bases and 3 bases, with 8 bases remaining between them. CDR3 in amino acids: CASRGEYTEAFF. DNA of the CDR3: TGTGCCAGCAGGGGAGAATACACTGAAGCTTTCTTT.